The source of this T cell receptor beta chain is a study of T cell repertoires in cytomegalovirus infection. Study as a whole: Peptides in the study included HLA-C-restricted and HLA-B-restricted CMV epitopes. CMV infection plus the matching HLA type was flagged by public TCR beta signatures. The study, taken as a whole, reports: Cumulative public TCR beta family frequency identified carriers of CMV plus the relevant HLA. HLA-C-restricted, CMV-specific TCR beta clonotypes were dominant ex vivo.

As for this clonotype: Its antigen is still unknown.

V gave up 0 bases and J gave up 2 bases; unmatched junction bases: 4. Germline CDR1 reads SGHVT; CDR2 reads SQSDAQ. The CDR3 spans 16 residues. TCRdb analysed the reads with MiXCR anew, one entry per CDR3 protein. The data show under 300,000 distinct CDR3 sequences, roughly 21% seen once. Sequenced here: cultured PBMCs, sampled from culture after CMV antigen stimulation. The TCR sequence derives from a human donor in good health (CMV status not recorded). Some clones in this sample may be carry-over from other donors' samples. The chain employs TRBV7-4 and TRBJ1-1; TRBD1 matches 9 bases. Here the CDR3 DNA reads TGTGCCAGCAGCTTAGCAGTGGACAGGGGTAACACTGAAGCTTTCTTT. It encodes CASSLAVDRGNTEAFF.